This section outlines one T cell receptor (beta chain) sequence together with its context. Other DNA sequences within the sample encode an identical CDR3. The data are from a study of blood T cell repertoires in COVID-19. About the research overall: Samples taken during acute and convalescent COVID-19 were collected in the United States, Italy and Spain.

This table comes from immunoSEQ multiplex PCR, and its TCRdb copy is limited to in-frame clones, with some not included. The data show approximately 99,000 clones, more than 70% seen once. Unmatched junction bases numbered 8, after V lost 4 bases and J lost 0 bases. This CDR3 spans 17 amino acids. Germline lookup yields CDR1 KGHDR and CDR2 SFDVKD. The receptor comes from a woman aged 60-70 years in a cohort sampled during active or convalescent COVID-19. Sequenced: peripheral blood. The genes are TRBV24-1 and TRBJ2-3; 8 nucleotides align to TRBD2. For the CDR3, the DNA is TGTGCCACCAGTGACCCTGGACTAGCAGCTAGCACAGATACGCAGTATTTT. Encoded protein: CATSDPGLAASTDTQYF.